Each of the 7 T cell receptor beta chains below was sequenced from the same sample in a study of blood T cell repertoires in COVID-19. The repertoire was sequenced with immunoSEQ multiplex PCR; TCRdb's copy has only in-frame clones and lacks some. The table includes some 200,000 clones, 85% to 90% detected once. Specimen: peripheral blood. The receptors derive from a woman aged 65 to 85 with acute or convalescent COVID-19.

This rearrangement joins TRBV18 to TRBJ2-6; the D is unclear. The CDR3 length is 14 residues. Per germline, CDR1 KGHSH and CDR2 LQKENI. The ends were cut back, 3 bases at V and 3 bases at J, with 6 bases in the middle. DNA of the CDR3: TGTGCCAGCTCACCGTCGGGTGGGGCCAACGTCCTGACTTTC. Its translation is CASSPSGGANVLTF.

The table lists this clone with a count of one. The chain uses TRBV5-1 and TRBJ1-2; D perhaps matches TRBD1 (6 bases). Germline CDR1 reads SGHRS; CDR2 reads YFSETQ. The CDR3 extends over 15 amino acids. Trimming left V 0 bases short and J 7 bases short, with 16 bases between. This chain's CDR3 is CASSLEGAGARGYTF. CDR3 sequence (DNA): TGCGCCAGCAGCTTGGAAGGAGCGGGGGCGCGTGGCTACACCTTC. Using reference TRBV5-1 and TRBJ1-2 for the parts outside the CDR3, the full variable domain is KAGVTQTPRYLIKTRGQQVTLSCSPISGHRSVSWYQQTPGQGLQFLFEYFSETQRNKGNFPGRFSGRQFSNSRSEMNVSTLELGDSALYLCASSLEGAGARGYTFGSGTRLTVV.

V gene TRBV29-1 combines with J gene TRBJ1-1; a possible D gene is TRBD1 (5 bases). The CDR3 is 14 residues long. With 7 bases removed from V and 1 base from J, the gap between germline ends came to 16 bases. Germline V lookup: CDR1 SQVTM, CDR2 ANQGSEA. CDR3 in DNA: TGCAGCGCCTCGGAGGGGCAGACGAACACTGAAGCTTTCTTT. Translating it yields CSASEGQTNTEAFF.

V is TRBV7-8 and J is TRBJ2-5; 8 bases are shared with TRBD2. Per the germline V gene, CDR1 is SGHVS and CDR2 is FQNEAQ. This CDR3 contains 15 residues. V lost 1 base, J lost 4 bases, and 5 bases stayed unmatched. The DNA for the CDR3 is TGTGCCAGCAGCTTAGGAACGGGGGGGCTAGAGACCCAGTACTTC. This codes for CASSLGTGGLETQYF.

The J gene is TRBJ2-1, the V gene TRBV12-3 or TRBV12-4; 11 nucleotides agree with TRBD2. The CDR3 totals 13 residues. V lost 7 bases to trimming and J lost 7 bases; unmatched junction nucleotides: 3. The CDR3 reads CASTSSGRNEQFF. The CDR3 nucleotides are TGTGCCAGCACATCTAGCGGGAGGAATGAGCAGTTCTTC.

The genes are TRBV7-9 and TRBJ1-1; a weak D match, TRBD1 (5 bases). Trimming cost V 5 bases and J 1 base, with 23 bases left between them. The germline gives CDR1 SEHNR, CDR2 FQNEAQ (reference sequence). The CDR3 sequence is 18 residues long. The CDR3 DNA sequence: TGTGCCAGCAGCAATATCGGTATGGCAGGACACAAGAACACTGAAGCTTTCTTT. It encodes CASSNIGMAGHKNTEAFF.

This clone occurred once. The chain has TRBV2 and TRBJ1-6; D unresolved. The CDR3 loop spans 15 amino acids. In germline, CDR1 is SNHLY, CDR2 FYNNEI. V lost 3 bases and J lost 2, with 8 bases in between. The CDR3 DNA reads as TGTGCCAGCAGTGATGTGGAGCCCTATAATTCACCCCTCCACTTT. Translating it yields CASSDVEPYNSPLHF. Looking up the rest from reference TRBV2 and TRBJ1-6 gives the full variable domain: EPEVTQTPSHQVTQMGQEVILRCVPISNHLYFYWYRQILGQKVEFLVSFYNNEISEKSEIFDDQFSVERPDGSNFTLKIRSTKLEDSAMYFCASSDVEPYNSPLHFGNGTRLTVT.